The clone carrying this TCR beta chain came up a few times. Antigen: not known. This entry comes from a study of metastatic and nonmetastatic thyroid tumors. Whole-study context: Malignant and benign thyroid patients had repertoires compared in peripheral blood and tumor or nodule tissue.

All patients were untreated before thyroid surgery. General observations from the study: A significant increase in TCR beta diversity was reportedly seen in malignant thyroid tumors relative to benign nodules, in blood and tumor.

As handled by the study authors: In papillary thyroid cancer, a distant-metastasis classifier was built using CDR3 differences across clinicopathological groups. TCRdb called clones again from the PCR reads with MiXCR. V and J calls and clone size were set by TCRdb, not the authors. The repertoire holds about 70,000 clones, less than 20% seen once, with about 13% in the top ten. The CDR3 loop spans 14 amino acids. Trimming cost V 1 base and J 6 bases, with 12 bases left between them. The germline V gene encodes CDR1 SGHNT and CDR2 YYREEE (reference sequence). The sample consisted of blood. The V and J genes are TRBV5-4 and TRBJ2-3, with D unresolved. The TCR was taken from a female donor with papillary thyroid cancer or a benign thyroid nodule (not recorded which). Some clones in this sample may be carry-over from other donors' samples. The CDR3 loop reads CASSLLSGKDTQYF. CDR3 sequence (DNA): TGTGCCAGCAGCTTGCTGTCAGGCAAGGATACGCAGTATTTT.